This T cell receptor beta chain was captured by sequencing in a study of CD8+ T cells in alopecia areata. Study overall: Treated patients took oral tofacitinib at 5 to 10 mg twice daily.

cDNA serving as the sequencing template came from extracted, reverse transcribed RNA. The method was immunoSEQ multiplex PCR; TCRdb's version includes in-frame clones alone and lacks a portion of them. Of about 180,000 clones listed, about 67% are singletons. Lesional scalp tissue (obtained by punch biopsy) and peripheral blood were collected from alopecia areata patients. The clonotype comes from a human donor with alopecia areata. The material sequenced was CD8+ T cells sorted from blood, taken at week 0.

CDR3 bases: TGTGCCTGGAGTGTGGACTTCTTCCAGTACTTC. This gives the protein CAWSVDFFQYF. The chain employs TRBV30 and TRBJ2-7; maybe TRBD2 (5 bases). CDR1 is GTSNPN, CDR2 SVGIG, per germline (reference sequence). V lost 0 bases and J lost 10, with 10 bases in between. This CDR3 spans 11 amino acids. The full variable domain, completed using reference TRBV30 and TRBJ2-7, is SQTIHQWPATLVQPVGSPLSLECTVEGTSNPNLYWYRQAAGRGLQLLFYSVGIGQISSEVPQNLSASRPQDRQFILSSKKLLLSDSGFYLCAWSVDFFQYFGPGTRLTVT.